This entry concerns a single TCR beta chain. Its target is unknown. The data were taken from a study of T cells in localized non-small cell lung cancer. Whole-study findings and limits: Of the tissues analyzed, uninvolved adjacent lung showed maximal T cell clonality, greater than tumor. Heterogeneity remains possible because sequencing was limited to only one tumor region. In adjacent lung, a median roughly 57 of the top 100 tumor clones were found. Longer overall survival associated with higher blood T cell density; shorter survival with higher adjacent-lung clonality.

Assay used: immunoSEQ multiplex PCR; TCRdb lists only in-frame clones, some missing. The sample yields about 39,000 clones, about 85% seen once. The receptor was derived from a woman aged 40-75 years with stage II squamous cell lung carcinoma. This specimen was PBMCs, taken before any cancer treatment.

The DNA for the CDR3 is TGTGCCAGCAGCTCCGGCCCCCTTGTGGGAGCGGGAGGAGAGACCCAGTACTTC. Protein: CASSSGPLVGAGGETQYF. The chain carries TRBV13 and TRBJ2-5; 9 bases fit TRBD2. The germline CDR1 and CDR2 sequences are PRHDT and FYEKMQ (reference sequence). This CDR3 is built from 18 residues. Trimming removed 4 bases from V and 4 bases from J; junction bases left unmatched: 16.